The rows below give T cell receptor beta chains drawn from one sample of a study of T-cell reconstitution after alpha-beta-depleted transplantation in children. TCRdb reanalysed the PCR reads using MiXCR and keeps one entry per CDR3 protein. The sample has more than 400,000 distinct CDR3 sequences, approximately 10% seen once. Sequencing used PBMCs, mostly from graft donor cells, obtained 180 days after TCRalphabeta/CD19-depleted stem cell transplant. These receptors all stem from a female patient between 2 and 10 years old who had a stem cell transplant for aplastic anemia, so the T cells may come from the graft donor. Both conserved end residues are part of each CDR3. Each record gives: D gene, J gene, V gene, clone size, CDR3 DNA, CDR3 protein. The D gene is left open where the match is weak. The size field is filled for only some rows; it gives once, few, many or a size class.

D: -; J: TRBJ2-3; V: TRBV12-3/TRBV12-4; size: -; DNA: TGTGCCAGCAGTTTCATCGGGGGCCCCACAGATACGCAGTATTTT; CDR3: CASSFIGGPTDTQYF
D: TRBD2; J: TRBJ2-4; V: TRBV27; size: few; DNA: TGTGCCAGCAGTTTAAAAGGGCCGGGACTAGCGGGCTTAGCCAAAAACATTCAGTACTTC; CDR3: CASSLKGPGLAGLAKNIQYF
D: -; J: TRBJ2-7; V: TRBV6-2/TRBV6-3; size: few; DNA: TGTGCCAGCAGTTACGAGGGCACCCTACCAAGGAACCGATACGAGCAGTACTTC; CDR3: CASSYEGTLPRNRYEQYF
D: -; J: TRBJ2-1; V: TRBV6-5; size: -; DNA: TGTGCCAGCAGTTACGGCAGGGGCCTTCCTAAGGATGAGCAGTTCTTC; CDR3: CASSYGRGLPKDEQFF
D: -; J: TRBJ2-2; V: TRBV12-5; size: -; DNA: TGTGCTAGTGGTTTGGTTGGGCTGGAGGAGCTGTTTTTT; CDR3: CASGLVGLEELFF
D: -; J: TRBJ2-3; V: TRBV20-1; size: -; DNA: TGCAGTGCGGACGCCGTGGACTTAGAGGAAGCTCAGAGCACAGATACGCAGTATTTT; CDR3: CSADAVDLEEAQSTDTQYF
D: TRBD1; J: TRBJ2-5; V: TRBV6-5; size: few; DNA: TGTGCCAGCAGTTACTCGAGGACAGGGCCGAGGACCCAGTACTTC; CDR3: CASSYSRTGPRTQYF
D: TRBD2; J: TRBJ2-1; V: TRBV7-6; size: few; DNA: TGTGCCAGCAGCTTGGACTGGGGAGGGAATGAGCAGTTCTTC; CDR3: CASSLDWGGNEQFF
D: -; J: TRBJ1-5; V: TRBV29-1; size: few; DNA: TGCAGCGTTGTCCAGGGGAATCAGCCCCAGCATTTT; CDR3: CSVVQGNQPQHF
D: -; J: TRBJ2-2; V: TRBV12-5; size: -; DNA: TGTGCTAGTGGACTAGCTGTAAGGGGGGGGGAATCAACCGGGGAGCTGTTTTTT; CDR3: CASGLAVRGGESTGELFF
D: TRBD1; J: TRBJ1-2; V: TRBV28; size: -; DNA: TGTGCCAGCAGTCTACAGGCCAGGGGGGGCTACACCTTC; CDR3: CASSLQARGGYTF
D: -; J: TRBJ1-2; V: TRBV24-1; size: -; DNA: TGTGCCACCAGTGCCCCGGGCGCTTCAGAATATGGCTACACCTTC; CDR3: CATSAPGASEYGYTF
D: -; J: TRBJ1-1; V: TRBV6-2/TRBV6-3; size: -; DNA: TGTGCCAGCAGTTACAAGGCCAGTGAAGCTTTCTTT; CDR3: CASSYKASEAFF
D: -; J: TRBJ2-1; V: TRBV12-3/TRBV12-4; size: few; DNA: TGTGCCAGCAGTCCTTCTCGGGGGCAGTACAATGAGCAGTTCTTC; CDR3: CASSPSRGQYNEQFF
D: -; J: TRBJ1-5; V: TRBV20-1; size: few; DNA: TGCAGTGCTAAACGCAGGGCCGGCAATCAGCCCCAGCATTTT; CDR3: CSAKRRAGNQPQHF
D: -; J: TRBJ2-7; V: TRBV20-1; size: -; DNA: TGCAGTGCTGGAAGGGAGTCGTACGAGCAGTACTTC; CDR3: CSAGRESYEQYF
D: -; J: TRBJ1-1; V: TRBV18; size: few; DNA: TGTGCCAGCTCACCTGAACCTGACAGGTTCGGGGTGCAAGCTTTCTTT; CDR3: CASSPEPDRFGVQAFF
D: -; J: TRBJ2-3; V: TRBV15; size: many; DNA: TGTGCCACCTCGCTATGGTCTTCTAGCACAGATACGCAGTATTTT; CDR3: CATSLWSSSTDTQYF
D: TRBD1; J: TRBJ2-2; V: TRBV9; size: -; DNA: TGTGCCAGCAGCGCACCCGGGACAGGGCGGACCGGGGAGCTGTTTTTT; CDR3: CASSAPGTGRTGELFF
D: TRBD1; J: TRBJ1-4; V: TRBV5-6; size: -; DNA: TGTGCCAGCAGCCCCGGGACAGGGCCTGAAAAACTGTTTTTT; CDR3: CASSPGTGPEKLFF
D: -; J: TRBJ2-3; V: TRBV6-1; size: -; DNA: TGTGCCAGCAGTCCCTTGGGCGGGCGGCAAGATACGCAGTATTTT; CDR3: CASSPLGGRQDTQYF
D: -; J: TRBJ1-2; V: TRBV15; size: -; DNA: TGTGCCACCAGCAGAGATCATGGAGGGTATGGCTACACCTTC; CDR3: CATSRDHGGYGYTF
D: -; J: TRBJ1-1; V: TRBV5-1; size: -; DNA: TGCGCCAGCAGCAACATGGGGGATGCGGGCGAGGCTTTCTTT; CDR3: CASSNMGDAGEAFF
D: TRBD1; J: TRBJ2-2; V: TRBV15; size: few; DNA: TGTGCCACCAGCAGAGACCCTCGGACAGGGGGCTTGATCACCGGGGAGCTGTTTTTT; CDR3: CATSRDPRTGGLITGELFF
D: TRBD2; J: TRBJ2-3; V: TRBV18; size: -; DNA: TGTGCCAGCTCACCCCTTAGCGGGAGTCGCACAGATACGCAGTATTTT; CDR3: CASSPLSGSRTDTQYF
D: -; J: TRBJ1-2; V: TRBV6-5; size: -; DNA: TGTGCCAGCAGTTACTCTTACGTGACAGCCTATGGCTACACCTTC; CDR3: CASSYSYVTAYGYTF
D: TRBD1; J: TRBJ1-1; V: TRBV12-3/TRBV12-4; size: -; DNA: TGTGCCAGCAGTTTATCTGGGACAGGGGGTAATGAAGCTTTCTTT; CDR3: CASSLSGTGGNEAFF
D: TRBD2; J: TRBJ2-2; V: TRBV12-3/TRBV12-4; size: few; DNA: TGTGCCAGCAGTTTGACTGGACTAGCGGGGGACACCGGGGAGCTGTTTTTT; CDR3: CASSLTGLAGDTGELFF
D: TRBD1; J: TRBJ1-1; V: TRBV6-2/TRBV6-3; size: few; DNA: TGTGCCAGCAGCAAGATCTCGACAGGGGGCAAAGCTTTCTTT; CDR3: CASSKISTGGKAFF
D: -; J: TRBJ1-1; V: TRBV24-1; size: -; DNA: TGTGCCACCAGTGATTTGCGTGGGGCCATGAACACTGAAGCTTTCTTT; CDR3: CATSDLRGAMNTEAFF
D: TRBD1; J: TRBJ2-7; V: TRBV18; size: -; DNA: TGTGCCAGCTCACCACGGGCCGATGGGACAGGGGATCGGTACGAGCAGTACTTC; CDR3: CASSPRADGTGDRYEQYF
D: -; J: TRBJ2-2; V: TRBV6-1; size: few; DNA: TGTGCCAGCAAATCCGGGCCGACCGGGGAGCTGTTTTTT; CDR3: CASKSGPTGELFF
D: TRBD1; J: TRBJ2-7; V: TRBV6-5; size: few; DNA: TGTGCCAGCAGACTCGGACAGGGGGACTCCTACGAGCAGTACTTC; CDR3: CASRLGQGDSYEQYF
D: TRBD2; J: TRBJ2-5; V: TRBV18; size: -; DNA: TGTGCCAGCTCACTTTCGACTAGCGGGAGGAGAGAGACCCAGTACTTC; CDR3: CASSLSTSGRRETQYF
D: -; J: TRBJ2-2; V: TRBV2; size: few; DNA: TGTGCCAGAAGGGGGGGTACCGGGGAGCTGTTTTTT; CDR3: CARRGGTGELFF
D: -; J: TRBJ1-4; V: TRBV2; size: -; DNA: TGTGCCAGCAGTGGCGGGGGAAGTAATGAAAAACTGTTTTTT; CDR3: CASSGGGSNEKLFF
D: TRBD2; J: TRBJ2-7; V: TRBV12-3/TRBV12-4; size: -; DNA: TGTGCCTTCAGTTTAGGGTCCGGACTAGCGGGATTTACCTACGAGCAGTACTTC; CDR3: CAFSLGSGLAGFTYEQYF